The text below deals with one TCR beta chain. The V gene lost 1 base and the J gene lost 3 bases, with 8 bases spanning the gap. The CDR3 extends over 14 amino acids. The V gene's germline CDR1 is SGHAT and CDR2 FQNNGV. Produced via immunoSEQ multiplex PCR; TCRdb's table is partial and in-frame only. The top ten hold 14% of the sample, which has approximately 81,000 clones, approximately 94% seen once. Baseline, cycle 4 day 1, and cycle 7 day 1 were the blood sampling points. The data stem from a study of OX40 agonist ivuxolimab in advanced cancers. Study context: Each patient was given ivuxolimab into a vein every 2 weeks, at 0.01 to 10 mg/kg. Cancers in dose escalation were hepatocellular, melanoma, renal cell and head and neck.

The specimen was CD4+ or CD8+ T cells sorted from blood, collected in a trial of the OX40 agonist ivuxolimab. J is TRBJ2-3 and V is TRBV11-2; D might be TRBD2 (5 bases). The source is an adult with an advanced solid tumor such as melanoma, head and neck, liver or kidney cancer. The CDR3 region has the DNA TGTGCCAGCAGCTTAGGTGGCGGGACAGATACGCAGTATTTT. Protein sequence: CASSLGGGTDTQYF.